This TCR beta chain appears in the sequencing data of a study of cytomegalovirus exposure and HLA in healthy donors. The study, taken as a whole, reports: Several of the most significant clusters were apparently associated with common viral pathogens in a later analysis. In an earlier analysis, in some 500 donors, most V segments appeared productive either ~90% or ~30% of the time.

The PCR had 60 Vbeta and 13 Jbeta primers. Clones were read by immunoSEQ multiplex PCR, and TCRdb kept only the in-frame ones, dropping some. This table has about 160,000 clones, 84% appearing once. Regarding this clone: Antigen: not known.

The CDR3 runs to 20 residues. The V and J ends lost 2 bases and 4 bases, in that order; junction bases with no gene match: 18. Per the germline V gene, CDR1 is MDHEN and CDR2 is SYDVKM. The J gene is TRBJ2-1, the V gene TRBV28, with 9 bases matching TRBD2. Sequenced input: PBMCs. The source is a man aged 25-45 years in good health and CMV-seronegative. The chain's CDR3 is CASSLPFGAGGPSRYNEQFF. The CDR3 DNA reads TGTGCCAGCAGTTTACCCTTTGGGGCGGGGGGGCCGTCGAGATACAATGAGCAGTTCTTC.